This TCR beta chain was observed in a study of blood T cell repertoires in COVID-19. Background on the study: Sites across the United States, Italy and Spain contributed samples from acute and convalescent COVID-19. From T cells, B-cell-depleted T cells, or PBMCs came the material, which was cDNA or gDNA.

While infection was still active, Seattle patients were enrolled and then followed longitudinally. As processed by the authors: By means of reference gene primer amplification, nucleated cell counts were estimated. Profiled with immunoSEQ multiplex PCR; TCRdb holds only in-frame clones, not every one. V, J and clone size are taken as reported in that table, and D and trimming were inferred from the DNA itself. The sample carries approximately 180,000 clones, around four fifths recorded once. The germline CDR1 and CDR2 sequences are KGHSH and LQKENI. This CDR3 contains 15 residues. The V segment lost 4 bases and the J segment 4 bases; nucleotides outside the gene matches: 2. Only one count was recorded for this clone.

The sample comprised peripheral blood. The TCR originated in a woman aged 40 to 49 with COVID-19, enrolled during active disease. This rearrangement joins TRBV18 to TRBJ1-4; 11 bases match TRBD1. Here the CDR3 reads CASSRTGGGNEKLFF. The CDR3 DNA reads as TGTGCCAGCTCACGGACAGGGGGCGGTAATGAAAAACTGTTTTTT.